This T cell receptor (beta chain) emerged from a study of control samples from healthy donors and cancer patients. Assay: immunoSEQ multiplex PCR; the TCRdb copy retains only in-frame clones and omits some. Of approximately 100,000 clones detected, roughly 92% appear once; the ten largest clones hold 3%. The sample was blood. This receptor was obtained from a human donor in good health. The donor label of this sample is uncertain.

CDR3 loop: CASSDRITSGGSDEQFF. CDR3 coding DNA: TGTGCCAGCAGTGACCGTATAACTAGCGGGGGGAGTGATGAGCAGTTCTTC. The chain is built from TRBV6-4 and TRBJ2-1; 12 nucleotides line up with TRBD2. The trim removed 2 bases at V and 8 bases at J, leaving 10 bases unmatched. The CDR3 contains 17 residues. Germline CDR1 reads MRHNA; CDR2 reads SNTAGT.